These 9 T cell receptor beta chains were sequenced from one sample in a study of shared clonotypes between healthy human individuals. Clones were read by immunoSEQ multiplex PCR, and TCRdb kept only the in-frame ones, dropping some. The data show approximately 1,000,000 clones, roughly 80% seen once. The sequencing input was memory CD4+ T cells from PBMCs. Subset noted: CD45RA-negative fraction. These receptors were collected from a man aged 18 to 35 in good health. Some clones in this sample may be carry-over from other donors' samples.

This clone was picked up a small number of times. V usage is TRBV29-1 and J usage is TRBJ1-1; D remains unclear. CDR3 length equals 12 residues. Germline loops: CDR1 SQVTM, CDR2 ANQGSEA. V was trimmed by 7 bases and J by 4 bases, leaving 13 bases between them. The CDR3 region is CSAGGGSTEAFF. The CDR3 nucleotides read TGCAGCGCAGGAGGAGGCAGCACTGAAGCTTTCTTT. The full variable domain, its missing parts supplied by reference TRBV29-1 and TRBJ1-1, is SAVISQKPSRDICQRGTSLTIQCQVDSQVTMMFWYRQQPGQSLTLIATANQGSEATYESGFVIDKFPISRPNLTFSTLTVSNMSPEDSSIYLCSAGGGSTEAFFGQGTRLTVV.

The V call is TRBV28, the J call TRBJ2-3; maybe TRBD1 (6 bases). Per the germline V gene, CDR1 is MDHEN and CDR2 is SYDVKM. Trimming left V 3 bases short and J 1 base short, with 14 bases between. This CDR3 has 16 amino acids. The CDR3 coding sequence is TGTGCCAGCAGTTTGGCTGGGGCAGGGGGCACAGATACGCAGTATTTT. Its protein product is CASSLAGAGGTDTQYF.

The genes are TRBV2 and TRBJ1-1, with D uncertain. Germline V gene lookup returns CDR1 SNHLY and CDR2 FYNNEI. V was cut by 5 bases and J by 1 base, with 11 bases left in between. The CDR3 extends over 14 amino acids. The CDR3 here is CASSSTRRNTEAFF. As DNA, the CDR3 is TGTGCCAGCAGTTCTACACGACGGAACACTGAAGCTTTCTTT.

This chain joins TRBV5-1 and TRBJ2-3, with 7 bases lining up with TRBD2. The germline CDR1 and CDR2 sequences are SGHRS and YFSETQ. The V segment lost 7 bases and the J segment 2 bases; nucleotides outside the gene matches: 13. This CDR3 spans 16 amino acids. In nucleotides, the CDR3 is TGCGCCAGCCACCACCCTGAGCGGGGATTCACAGATACGCAGTATTTT. Encoded protein: CASHHPERGFTDTQYF.

In the case of this clone: This sample includes further DNA sequences coding for the same CDR3. The rearrangement uses TRBV4-1 and TRBJ2-5; D gene ambiguous. Trimming left V 0 bases short and J 6 bases short, with 8 bases between. The CDR3 has 13 residues. Germline V gene sequence: CDR1 MGHRA, CDR2 YSYEKL. The CDR3 nucleotides are TGCGCCAGCAGCCAAGATCTGAGGCAGACCCAGTACTTC. Its translation: CASSQDLRQTQYF.

The gene calls are TRBV10-3 and TRBJ2-7; 11 nucleotides match TRBD2. The CDR3 is 14 amino acids. The V segment lost 6 bases and the J segment 5 bases; nucleotides outside the gene matches: 6. Germline V CDR1 and CDR2: ENHRY, SYGVKD. The CDR3 DNA reads as TGTGCCATCAGCCCCGGGACTAGCGGAGACGAGCAGTACTTC. Its protein product is CAISPGTSGDEQYF.

The chain is built from TRBV7-2 and TRBJ2-7; D unclear. CDR1 is SGHTA and CDR2 is FQGNSA in the germline V gene. The V and J ends lost 1 base and 3 bases respectively, with 7 bases between them. The CDR3 has 13 residues. The DNA of the CDR3 is TGTGCCAGCAGCTTAGGACGGAACTACGAGCAGTACTTC. This codes for CASSLGRNYEQYF.

CDR3 in DNA: TGTGCCAGCAGCAAAGGGCCGGGACAGGGGGCTAACGGGGAGCTGTTTTTT. This codes for CASSKGPGQGANGELFF. The chain uses TRBV21-1 and TRBJ2-2; TRBD1 is the table's D call, not checked against the DNA. TRBV21-1 is a listed pseudogene. The CDR3 sequence is 17 residues long.

Points on this clone: This CDR3 is also generated by other DNA sequences in the sample. The V and J genes are TRBV27 and TRBJ2-7; 10 bases map to TRBD1. The CDR3 contains 13 residues. The V gene's germline CDR1 is MNHEY and CDR2 SMNVEV (reference sequence). Losses at the gene ends were 6 bases for V and 3 bases for J; bases not matched to a gene: 2. The chain's CDR3 is CASRRTGGYEQYF. The CDR3 DNA follows: TGTGCCAGCAGAAGGACAGGGGGCTACGAGCAGTACTTC.